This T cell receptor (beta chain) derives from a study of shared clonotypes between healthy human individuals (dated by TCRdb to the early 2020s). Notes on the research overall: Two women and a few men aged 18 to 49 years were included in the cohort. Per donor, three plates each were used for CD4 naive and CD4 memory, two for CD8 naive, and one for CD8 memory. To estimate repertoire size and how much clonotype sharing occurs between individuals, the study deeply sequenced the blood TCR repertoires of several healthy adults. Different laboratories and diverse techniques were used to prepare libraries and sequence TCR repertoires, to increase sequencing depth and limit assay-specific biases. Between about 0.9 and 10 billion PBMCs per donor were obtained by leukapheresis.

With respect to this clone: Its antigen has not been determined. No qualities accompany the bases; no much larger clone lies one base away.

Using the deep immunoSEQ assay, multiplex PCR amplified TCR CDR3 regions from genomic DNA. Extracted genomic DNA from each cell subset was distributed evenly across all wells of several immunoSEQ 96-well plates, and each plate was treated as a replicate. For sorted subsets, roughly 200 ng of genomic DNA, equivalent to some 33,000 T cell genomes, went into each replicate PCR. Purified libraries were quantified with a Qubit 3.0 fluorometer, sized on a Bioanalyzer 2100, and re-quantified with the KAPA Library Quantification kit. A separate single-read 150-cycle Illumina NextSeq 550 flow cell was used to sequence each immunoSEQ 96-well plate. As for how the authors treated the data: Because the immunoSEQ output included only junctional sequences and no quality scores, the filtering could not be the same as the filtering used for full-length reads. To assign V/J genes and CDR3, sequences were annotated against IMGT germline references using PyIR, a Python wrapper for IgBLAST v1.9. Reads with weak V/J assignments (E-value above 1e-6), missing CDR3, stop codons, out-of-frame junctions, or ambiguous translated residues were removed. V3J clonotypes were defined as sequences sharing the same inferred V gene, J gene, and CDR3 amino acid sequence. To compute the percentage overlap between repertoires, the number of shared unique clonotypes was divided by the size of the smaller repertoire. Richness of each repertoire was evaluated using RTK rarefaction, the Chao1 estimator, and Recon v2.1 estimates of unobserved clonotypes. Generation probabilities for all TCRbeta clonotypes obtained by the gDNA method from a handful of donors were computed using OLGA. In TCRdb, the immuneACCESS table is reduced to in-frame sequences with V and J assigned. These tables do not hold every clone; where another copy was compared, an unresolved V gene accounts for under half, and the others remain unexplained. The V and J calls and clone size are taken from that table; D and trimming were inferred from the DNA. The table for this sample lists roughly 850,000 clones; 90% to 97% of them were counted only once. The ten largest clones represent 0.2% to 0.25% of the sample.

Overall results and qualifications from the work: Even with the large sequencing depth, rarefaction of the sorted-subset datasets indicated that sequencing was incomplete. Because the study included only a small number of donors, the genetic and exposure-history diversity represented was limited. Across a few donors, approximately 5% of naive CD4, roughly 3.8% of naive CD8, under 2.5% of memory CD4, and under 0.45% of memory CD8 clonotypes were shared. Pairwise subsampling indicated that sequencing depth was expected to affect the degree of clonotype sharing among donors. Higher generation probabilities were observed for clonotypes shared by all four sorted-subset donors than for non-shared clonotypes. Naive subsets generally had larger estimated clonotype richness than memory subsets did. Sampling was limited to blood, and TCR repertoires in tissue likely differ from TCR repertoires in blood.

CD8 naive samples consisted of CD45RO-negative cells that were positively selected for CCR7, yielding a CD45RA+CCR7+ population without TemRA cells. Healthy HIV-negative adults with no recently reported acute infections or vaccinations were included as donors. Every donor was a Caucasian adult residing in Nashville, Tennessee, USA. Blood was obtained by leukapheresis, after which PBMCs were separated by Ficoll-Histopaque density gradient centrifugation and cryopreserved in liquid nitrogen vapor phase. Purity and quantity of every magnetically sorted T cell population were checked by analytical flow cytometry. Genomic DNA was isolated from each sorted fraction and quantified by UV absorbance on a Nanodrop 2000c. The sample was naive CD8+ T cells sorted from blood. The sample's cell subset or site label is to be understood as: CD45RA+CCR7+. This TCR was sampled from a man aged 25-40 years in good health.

The CDR3 region reads CSSEGARSTDTQYF. The sequenced DNA is TGCAGCTCTGAGGGGGCAAGAAGCACAGATACGCAGTATTTT. The chain is encoded by TRBV29-1 joined to TRBJ2-3, with 7 bases aligning to TRBD1. The cysteine opens and the phenylalanine closes a CDR3 of 14 amino acids. The CDR3 DNA has 42 bases and is translated from base 1. V lost 8 bases and J lost 0 bases, and the count of bases not matched to a germline gene is 8. The germline V gene yields SQVTM for CDR1 and ANQGSEA for CDR2.